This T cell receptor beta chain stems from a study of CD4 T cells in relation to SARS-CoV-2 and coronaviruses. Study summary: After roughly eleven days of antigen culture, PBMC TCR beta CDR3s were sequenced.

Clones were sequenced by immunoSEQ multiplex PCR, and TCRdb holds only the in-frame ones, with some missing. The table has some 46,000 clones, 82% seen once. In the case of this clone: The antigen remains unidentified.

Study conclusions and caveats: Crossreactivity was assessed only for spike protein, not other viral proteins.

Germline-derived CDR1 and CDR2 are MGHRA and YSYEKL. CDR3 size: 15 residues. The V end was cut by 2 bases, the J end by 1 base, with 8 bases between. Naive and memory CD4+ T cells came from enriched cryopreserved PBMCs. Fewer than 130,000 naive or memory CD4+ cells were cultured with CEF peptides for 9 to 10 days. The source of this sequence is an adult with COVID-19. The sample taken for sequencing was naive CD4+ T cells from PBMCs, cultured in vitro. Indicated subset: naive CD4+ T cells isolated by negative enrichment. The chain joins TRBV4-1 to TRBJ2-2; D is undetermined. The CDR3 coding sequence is TGCGCCAGCAGCCAACAGCGATTGAACACCGGGGAGCTGTTTTTT. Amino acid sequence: CASSQQRLNTGELFF.